These 21 T cell receptor beta chains came from one sample sequenced in a study of T-cell reconstitution after alpha-beta-depleted transplantation in children. Unique molecular identifiers featured in how the TCRbeta library was prepared. TCRdb re-called the PCR reads through MiXCR, storing one row per CDR3 protein. The repertoire has 750,000 to 950,000 distinct CDR3 sequences, about 15% of them found once; the top ten carry around 4.5%. The sample consisted of PBMCs, mostly from graft donor cells, taken 360 days after TCRalphabeta/CD19-depleted stem cell transplant. Every receptor here comes from a male patient aged 5 to 17 who had a stem cell transplant for acute lymphoblastic leukemia, so the T cells may come from the graft donor.

The chain has TRBV19 and TRBJ2-3; tentatively, D is TRBD2 (5 bases). The CDR3 consists of 16 residues. V was cut by 4 bases and J by 3 bases, with 17 bases left in between. CDR1 is LNHDA, CDR2 SQIVND, per germline (reference sequence). CDR3 loop: CASSNPRTETTDTQYF. CDR3 DNA: TGTGCCAGTAGTAACCCCCGGACTGAGACTACAGATACGCAGTATTTT.

This clonotype was seen only a few times. The gene calls are TRBV5-1 and TRBJ2-7; tentative D call: TRBD2 (6 bases). This CDR3 is 16 amino acids long. Deletions cut 4 bases from V and 6 bases from J, with 23 bases between. Germline V gene data show CDR1 as SGHRS and CDR2 as YFSETQ. The CDR3 spells CASSATSGTLRAEQYF. The CDR3 DNA is TGCGCCAGCAGCGCAACCTCCGGGACTCTTAGGGCCGAGCAGTACTTC.

The J gene is TRBJ2-7, the V gene TRBV15, with TRBD1 identical over 8 bases. J lost 5 bases, V lost 5 bases, and 8 bases had no gene match. CDR1 is LNHNV, CDR2 YYDKDF, per germline (reference sequence). The CDR3 extends over 14 amino acids. The CDR3 is CATSGRTGLDEQYF. In nucleotides, the CDR3 is TGTGCCACCAGCGGAAGGACAGGGCTGGACGAGCAGTACTTC.

The chain couples TRBV29-1 to TRBJ2-1; maybe TRBD2 (6 bases). V dropped 3 bases and J dropped 4 bases, with 13 bases sitting between them. The CDR3 runs 14 residues. The germline V gene has CDR1 SQVTM and CDR2 ANQGSEA. The DNA for the CDR3 is TGCAGCGTTGATAGCGGACTCCTATACAATGAGCAGTTCTTC. This gives the protein CSVDSGLLYNEQFF.

This chain uses TRBV5-1 with TRBJ1-1; TRBD1 agrees at 12 bases. V gave up 4 bases and J gave up 4 bases; unmatched junction bases: 8. CDR1 and CDR2 from the germline V gene are SGHRS and YFSETQ. This CDR3 has 16 amino acids. DNA for the CDR3: TGCGCCAGCAGCGTCGGGACAGGGGGCGTTGGCACTGAAGCTTTCTTT. Its protein is CASSVGTGGVGTEAFF.

A note on this clonotype: A much larger clone is a single base away; this may be a read error. CDR3 region: CSAGDYSGEPFF. The CDR3 DNA reads TGCAGCGCGGGGGACTACTCCGGGGAGCCGTTTTTT. The chain combines TRBV29-1 with TRBJ2-2, with 7 bases lining up with TRBD2. The CDR3 spans 12 residues. Germline V lookup: CDR1 SQVTM, CDR2 ANQGSEA.

The V and J genes are TRBV9 and TRBJ1-1, with D tentatively TRBD1 (6 bases). V was trimmed by 2 bases and J by 0 bases, leaving 11 bases between them. The germline V gene encodes CDR1 SGDLS and CDR2 YYNGEE. The CDR3 runs to 15 residues. This CDR3 is CASSVGGPMNTEAFF. CDR3 nucleotides: TGTGCCAGCAGCGTGGGGGGGCCTATGAACACTGAAGCTTTCTTT. Drawing the rest from reference TRBV9 and TRBJ1-1, the complete variable domain is DSGVTQTPKHLITATGQRVTLRCSPRSGDLSVYWYQQSLDQGLQFLIQYYNGEERAKGNILERFSAQQFPDLHSELNLSSLELGDSALYFCASSVGGPMNTEAFFGQGTRLTVV.

CDR3 loop: CASSLILVGSSSEQFF. The CDR3 coding sequence is TGTGCCAGCAGCTTAATCCTAGTGGGTAGCTCGTCGGAGCAGTTCTTC. The chain has TRBV7-9 and TRBJ2-1; D unclear. Trimming stripped 2 bases from V and 10 bases from J, with 21 bases between. Germline CDR1 reads SEHNR; CDR2 reads FQNEAQ (reference sequence). CDR3 size: 16 residues.

This clonotype has a handful of counts. CDR3 DNA: TGTGCCAGCAGCTTATTTTCGCCCGGGACTCCAGATTACATTCAGTACTTC. Translation: CASSLFSPGTPDYIQYF. The chain joins TRBV7-7 to TRBJ2-4, with D perhaps matching TRBD2 (6 bases). From germline, CDR1 is SSHAT and CDR2 FNYEAQ (reference sequence). There are 17 residues in the CDR3. V lost 2 bases, J lost 8 bases, and 22 bases lay in between.

The sample holds a few counts of this clonotype. The genes are TRBV10-3 and TRBJ2-7; TRBD2 aligns across 7 bases. Germline V gene sequence: CDR1 ENHRY, CDR2 SYGVKD. The CDR3 extends over 16 amino acids. The V gene end was trimmed by 3 bases and the J gene end by 3 bases; junction bases not matched to a gene: 11. In DNA form, the CDR3 reads TGTGCCATCAGTGATCCCTCTCCGGGACTACTCTACGAGCAGTACTTC. Translated, it gives CAISDPSPGLLYEQYF.

The chain links TRBV6-5 to TRBJ2-1, with unresolved D. The CDR3 totals 13 residues. Germline assignment: CDR1 MNHEY and CDR2 SVGAGI. The V end was cut by 8 bases, the J end by 2 bases, with 10 bases between. CDR3 protein: CASVITPYNEQFF. DNA of the CDR3: TGTGCCAGCGTTATCACTCCCTACAATGAGCAGTTCTTC.

This clonotype was found a few times. The chain is built from TRBV5-1 and TRBJ2-7; possibly TRBD2 for D (6 bases). The germline CDR1 and CDR2 sequences are SGHRS and YFSETQ. The ends were cut back, 0 bases at V and 6 bases at J, with 16 bases in the middle. The CDR3 consists of 15 residues. The CDR3 nucleotides are TGCGCCAGCAGCTTGGCAGGCGGGGAATATCCCGAGCAGTACTTC. Encoded protein: CASSLAGGEYPEQYF.

V and J are TRBV27 and TRBJ2-3; 10 nucleotides agree with TRBD2. CDR1 and CDR2 from the germline V gene are MNHEY and SMNVEV (reference sequence). The J segment lost 5 bases and the V segment lost 2 bases, leaving 7 bases of the junction unmatched. The length of the CDR3 is 16 residues. The CDR3: CASSLTSGASGDTQYF. For the CDR3, the DNA is TGTGCCAGCAGTTTAACTAGCGGGGCCTCTGGAGATACGCAGTATTTT.

The rearrangement uses TRBV20-1 and TRBJ2-4, with D unresolved. There are 9 residues in the CDR3. The V and J ends lost 6 bases and 6 bases respectively, with 3 bases between them. The germline V gene encodes CDR1 DFQATT and CDR2 SNEGSKA (reference sequence). CDR3 DNA sequence: TGCAGTGCCGGAAACATTCAGTACTTC. Protein product: CSAGNIQYF.

There are many counts of this clonotype. The genes are TRBV2 and TRBJ2-7, with TRBD2 matching over 9 bases. The germline CDR1 and CDR2 sequences are SNHLY and FYNNEI. CDR3 length equals 14 residues. V shed 2 bases, J shed 6 bases, and the junction held 5 bases outside the gene matches. CDR3 sequence reads: CASSELAGAGEQYF. The CDR3 DNA reads as TGTGCCAGCAGTGAATTAGCGGGAGCAGGCGAGCAGTACTTC.

The chain has TRBV10-3 and TRBJ2-7, with TRBD2 identical over 11 bases. The CDR3 has 16 residues. V shed 0 bases, J shed 6 bases, and the junction held 7 bases outside the gene matches. Germline lookup yields CDR1 ENHRY and CDR2 SYGVKD. CDR3 nucleotides: TGTGCCATCAGTGAGTCGTTGGGAGGGACTAGCGGCGAGCAGTACTTC. This gives the protein CAISESLGGTSGEQYF.

The chain recombines TRBV5-1 with TRBJ1-1; D unresolved. This CDR3 comprises 16 residues. CDR1 is SGHRS, CDR2 YFSETQ, per germline. V lost 0 bases, J lost 0 bases, and 12 bases lay in between. CDR3 region: CASSLGGVVMNTEAFF. The CDR3 nucleotides read TGCGCCAGCAGCTTGGGTGGGGTGGTGATGAACACTGAAGCTTTCTTT.

The chain carries TRBV6-6 and TRBJ2-7; D call uncertain. Trimming left V 5 bases short and J 5 bases short, with 13 bases between. CDR3 length equals 13 residues. Germline V lookup: CDR1 MNHNY, CDR2 SVGAGI (reference sequence). Here the CDR3 DNA reads TGTGCCAGCAGTCCCCGGTTGTCCCACGAGCAGTACTTC. As protein: CASSPRLSHEQYF.

This clonotype was seen a handful of times. The chain uses TRBV7-9 and TRBJ2-7; D perhaps matches TRBD2 (7 bases). Trimming removed 5 bases at V and 4 bases at J, with 15 bases between. This CDR3 is built from 14 residues. Germline values: CDR1 SEHNR, CDR2 FQNEAQ (reference sequence). The CDR3 loop reads CASSDAGRGYEQYF. The CDR3 DNA sequence: TGTGCCAGCAGCGATGCAGGGAGGGGGTACGAGCAGTACTTC.

CDR3 coding DNA: TGTGCCAGCAGCTTAGATCGGGGCCTCGACTACGAGCAGTACTTC. As protein: CASSLDRGLDYEQYF. The gene calls are TRBV7-8 and TRBJ2-7; D is possibly TRBD1 or TRBD2 (5 bases each). The V end was cut by 1 base, the J end by 3 bases, with 13 bases between. This CDR3 spans 15 amino acids. Germline V gene data show CDR1 as SGHVS and CDR2 as FQNEAQ.

This clonotype was observed a few times. The V gene is TRBV29-1, the J gene TRBJ1-1; D unresolved. The germline V gene encodes CDR1 SQVTM and CDR2 ANQGSEA. The CDR3 is made up of 12 amino acids. V was shortened by 1 base and J by 8 bases, with 11 bases between the two germline ends. CDR3 region: CSVEGWGAEAFF. In nucleotides, the CDR3 is TGCAGCGTTGAAGGTTGGGGTGCAGAAGCTTTCTTT.